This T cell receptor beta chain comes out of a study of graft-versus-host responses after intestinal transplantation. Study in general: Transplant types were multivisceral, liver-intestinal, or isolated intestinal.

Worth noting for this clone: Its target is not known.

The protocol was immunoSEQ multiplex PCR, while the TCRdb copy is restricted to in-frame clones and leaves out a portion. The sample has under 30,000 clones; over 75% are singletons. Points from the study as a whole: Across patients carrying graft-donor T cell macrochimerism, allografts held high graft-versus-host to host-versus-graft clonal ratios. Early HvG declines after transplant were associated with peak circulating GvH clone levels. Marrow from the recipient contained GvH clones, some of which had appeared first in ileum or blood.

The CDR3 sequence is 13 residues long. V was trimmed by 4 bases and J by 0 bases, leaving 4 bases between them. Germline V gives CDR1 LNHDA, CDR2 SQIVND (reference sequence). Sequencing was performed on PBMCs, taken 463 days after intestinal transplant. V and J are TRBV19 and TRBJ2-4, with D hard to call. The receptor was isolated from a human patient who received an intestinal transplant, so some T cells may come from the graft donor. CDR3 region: CASSTPAKNIQYF. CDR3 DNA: TGTGCCAGTAGTACTCCAGCCAAAAACATTCAGTACTTC.